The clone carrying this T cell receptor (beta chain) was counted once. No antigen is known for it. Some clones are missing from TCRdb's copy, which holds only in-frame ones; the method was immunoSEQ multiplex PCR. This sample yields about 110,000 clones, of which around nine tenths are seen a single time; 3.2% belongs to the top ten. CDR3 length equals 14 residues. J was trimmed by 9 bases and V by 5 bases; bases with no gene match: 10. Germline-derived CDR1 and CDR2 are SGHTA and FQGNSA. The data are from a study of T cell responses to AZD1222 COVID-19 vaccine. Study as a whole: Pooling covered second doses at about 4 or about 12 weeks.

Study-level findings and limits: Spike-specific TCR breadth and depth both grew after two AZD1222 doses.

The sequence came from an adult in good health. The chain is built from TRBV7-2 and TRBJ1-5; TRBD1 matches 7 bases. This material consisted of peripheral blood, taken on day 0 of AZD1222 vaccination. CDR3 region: CASSTGQPSGPQHF. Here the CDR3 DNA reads TGTGCCAGCAGCACGGGACAGCCTTCGGGGCCCCAGCATTTT.